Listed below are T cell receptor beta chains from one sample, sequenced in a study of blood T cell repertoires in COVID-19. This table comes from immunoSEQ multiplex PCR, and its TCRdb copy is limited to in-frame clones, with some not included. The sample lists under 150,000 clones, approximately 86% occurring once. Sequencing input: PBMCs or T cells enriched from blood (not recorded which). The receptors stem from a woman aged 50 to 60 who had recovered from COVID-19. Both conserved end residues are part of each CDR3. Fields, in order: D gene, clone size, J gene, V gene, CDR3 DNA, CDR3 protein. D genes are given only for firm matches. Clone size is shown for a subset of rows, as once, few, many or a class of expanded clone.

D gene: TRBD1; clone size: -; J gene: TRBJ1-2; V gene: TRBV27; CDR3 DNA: TGTGCCAGCAGCCGATCCGGGACAGGGTATGGCTACACCTTC; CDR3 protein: CASSRSGTGYGYTF
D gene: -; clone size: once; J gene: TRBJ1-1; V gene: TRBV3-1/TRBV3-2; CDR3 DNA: TGTGCCAGCAGCCAAGCGGGGTTCAACACTGAAGCTTTCTTT; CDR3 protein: CASSQAGFNTEAFF
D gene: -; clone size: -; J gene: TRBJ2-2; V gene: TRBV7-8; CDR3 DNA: TGTGCCAGCAAACTCTTGGGCAGTGCTGCCGGGGAGCTGTTTTTT; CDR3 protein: CASKLLGSAAGELFF
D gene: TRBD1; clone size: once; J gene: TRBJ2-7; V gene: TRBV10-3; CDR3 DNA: TGTGCCATCAGTGATAACAGGGGACGCGAGCAGTACTTC; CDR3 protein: CAISDNRGREQYF
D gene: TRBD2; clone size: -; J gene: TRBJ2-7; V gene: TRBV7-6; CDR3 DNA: TGTGCCAGCAGCTCTACTAGCGGGGGTTCCTACGAGCAGTACTTC; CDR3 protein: CASSSTSGGSYEQYF
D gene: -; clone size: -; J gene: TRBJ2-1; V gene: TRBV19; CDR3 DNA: TGTGCCAGTAGTATAGTAGGGGGCTACAATGAGCAGTTCTTC; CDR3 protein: CASSIVGGYNEQFF
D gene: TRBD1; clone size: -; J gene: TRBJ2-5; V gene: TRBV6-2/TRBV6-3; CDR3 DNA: TGTGCCAGCAGCCGAAGACAGGGGGATCAAGAGACCCAGTACTTC; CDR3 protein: CASSRRQGDQETQYF
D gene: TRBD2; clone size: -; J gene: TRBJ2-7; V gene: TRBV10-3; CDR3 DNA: TGTGCCATCAGTGATATAGGCGGGGGAACCTACGAGCAGTACTTC; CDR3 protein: CAISDIGGGTYEQYF
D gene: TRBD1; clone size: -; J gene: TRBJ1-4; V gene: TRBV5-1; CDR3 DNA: TGCGCCAGCAGCCTCGGGACAGGGGTGGAAAAACTGTTTTTT; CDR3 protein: CASSLGTGVEKLFF
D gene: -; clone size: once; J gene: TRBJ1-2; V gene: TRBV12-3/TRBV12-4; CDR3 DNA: TGTGCCAGCAGTTTTGACACCTATGGCTACACCTTC; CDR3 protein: CASSFDTYGYTF
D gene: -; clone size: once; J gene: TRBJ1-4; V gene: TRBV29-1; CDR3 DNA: TGCAGCGGGTTGGAGAATGAAAAACTGTTTTTT; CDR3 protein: CSGLENEKLFF
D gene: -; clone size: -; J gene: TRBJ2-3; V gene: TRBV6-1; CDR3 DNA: TGTGCCAGCAACCTCGATGCGGGCACAGATACGCAGTATTTT; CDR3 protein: CASNLDAGTDTQYF
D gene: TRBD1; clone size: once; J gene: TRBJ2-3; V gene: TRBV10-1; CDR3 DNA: TGCGCCAGCAGTCCTGACGACAGGGATGTGTATTTT; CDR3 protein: CASSPDDRDVYF
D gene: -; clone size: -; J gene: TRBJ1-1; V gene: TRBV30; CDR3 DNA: TGTGCCTGGAGTCTGGAGAGAACTAACACTGAAGCTTTCTTT; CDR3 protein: CAWSLERTNTEAFF
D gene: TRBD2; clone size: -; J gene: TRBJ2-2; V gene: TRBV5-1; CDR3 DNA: TGCGCCAGCAGCTTACCACTAGCGGGAACGAACACCGGGGAGCTGTTTTTT; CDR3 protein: CASSLPLAGTNTGELFF
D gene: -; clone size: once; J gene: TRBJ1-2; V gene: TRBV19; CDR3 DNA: TGTGCCAGTAGTATAGAGGGGACGGGGGACTATGGCTACACCTTC; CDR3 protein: CASSIEGTGDYGYTF
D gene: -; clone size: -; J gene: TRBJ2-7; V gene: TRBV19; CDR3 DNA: TGTGCCAGTAGTCTGGGGCAGGGCTACGAGCAGTACTTC; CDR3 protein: CASSLGQGYEQYF
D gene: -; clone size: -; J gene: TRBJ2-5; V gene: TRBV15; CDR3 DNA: TGTGCCACCAGTAGTCAGGAAGAGACCCAGTACTTC; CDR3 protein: CATSSQEETQYF
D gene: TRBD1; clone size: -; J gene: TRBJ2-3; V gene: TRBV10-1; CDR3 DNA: TGCGCCAGCAGTACAGGGGACACAGATACGCAGTATTTT; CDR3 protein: CASSTGDTDTQYF
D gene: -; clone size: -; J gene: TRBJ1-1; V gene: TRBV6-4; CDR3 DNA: TGTGCCAGCAGTATGAGGGTAGATAGTGAAGCTTTCTTT; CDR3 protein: CASSMRVDSEAFF
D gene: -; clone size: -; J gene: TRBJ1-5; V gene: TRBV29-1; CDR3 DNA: TGCAGCGTTCGGACACAGGGCGATCAGCCCCAGCATTTT; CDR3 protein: CSVRTQGDQPQHF
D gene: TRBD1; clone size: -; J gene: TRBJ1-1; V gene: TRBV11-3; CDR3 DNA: TGTGCCAGCAGCTTACGACAGGGGGGCTTGAACACTGAAGCTTTCTTT; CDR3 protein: CASSLRQGGLNTEAFF
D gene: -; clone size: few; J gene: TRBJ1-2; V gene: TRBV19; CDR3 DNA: TGTGCCAGTAGTAATTTGGCAGGAAACGGAGGCTACACCTTC; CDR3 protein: CASSNLAGNGGYTF
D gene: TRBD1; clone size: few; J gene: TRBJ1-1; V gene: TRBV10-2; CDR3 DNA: TGCGCCAGCCTCCGAGGACAGGGGAGGACTGAAGCTTTCTTT; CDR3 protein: CASLRGQGRTEAFF
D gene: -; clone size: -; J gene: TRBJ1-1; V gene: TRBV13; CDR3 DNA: TGTGCCAGCAGCGTGGACACCAGCCCTGAAGCTTTCTTT; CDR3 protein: CASSVDTSPEAFF
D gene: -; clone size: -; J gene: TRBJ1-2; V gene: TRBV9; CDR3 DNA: TGTGCCAGCAGCGAGAGCCCTAACTATGGCTACACCTTC; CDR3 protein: CASSESPNYGYTF
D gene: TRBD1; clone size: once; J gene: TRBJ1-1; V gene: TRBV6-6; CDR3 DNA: TGTGCCAGCAGTAAGACGGGACAGCTGAACACTGAAGCTTTCTTT; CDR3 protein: CASSKTGQLNTEAFF
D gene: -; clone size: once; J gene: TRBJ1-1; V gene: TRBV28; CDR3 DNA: TGTGCCAGCAGCCCCCGATCGGGAACTCGTAGGACTGAAGCTTTCTTT; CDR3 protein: CASSPRSGTRRTEAFF
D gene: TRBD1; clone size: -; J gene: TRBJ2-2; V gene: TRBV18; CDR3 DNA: TGTGCCAGCGTGAGGACAGGGGAGTATGCCGGGGAGCTGTTTTTT; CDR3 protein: CASVRTGEYAGELFF
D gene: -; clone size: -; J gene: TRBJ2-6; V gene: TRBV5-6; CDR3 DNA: TGTGGAGCAGGGTTGGGCTCTGGGGCCAACGTCCTGACTTTC; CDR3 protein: CGAGLGSGANVLTF
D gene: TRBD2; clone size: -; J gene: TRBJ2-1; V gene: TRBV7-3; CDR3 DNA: TGTGCCAGCAGCCCTCCGAGGAGCGGGGGCGAGCAGTTCTTC; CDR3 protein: CASSPPRSGGEQFF
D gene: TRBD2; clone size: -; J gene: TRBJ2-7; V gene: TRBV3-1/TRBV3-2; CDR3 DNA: TGTGCCAGCAGCCAAGTAACATTCTCTAGCGGGGCCTACGAGCAGTACTTC; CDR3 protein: CASSQVTFSSGAYEQYF
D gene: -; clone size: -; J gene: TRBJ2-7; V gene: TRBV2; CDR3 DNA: TGTGCCAGCGTGCTAGACTCCTACGAGCAGTACTTC; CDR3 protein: CASVLDSYEQYF
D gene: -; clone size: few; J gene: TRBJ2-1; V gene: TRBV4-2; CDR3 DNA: TGTGCCAGCAGCCAAATAAGGGGGGGGAGTTACAATGAGCAGTTCTTC; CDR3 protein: CASSQIRGGSYNEQFF
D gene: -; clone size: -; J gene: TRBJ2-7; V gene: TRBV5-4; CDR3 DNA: TGTGCCAGCAGCCCCACGGGGGACAGCTCCTACGAGCAGTACTTC; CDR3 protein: CASSPTGDSSYEQYF
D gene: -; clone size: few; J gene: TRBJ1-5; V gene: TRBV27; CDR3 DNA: TGTGCCAGCAGTTCGGTCGTCCCGAATAGCAATCAGCCCCAGCATTTT; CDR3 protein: CASSSVVPNSNQPQHF
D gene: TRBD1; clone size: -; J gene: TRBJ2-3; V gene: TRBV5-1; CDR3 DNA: TGCGCCAGCAGCTCTAGGACAGGGGGCCAGTGGGCGCAGTATTTT; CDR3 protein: CASSSRTGGQWAQYF
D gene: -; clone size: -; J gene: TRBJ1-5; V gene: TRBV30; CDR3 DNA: TGTGCCTGGAGTGCGGGAGATTATAGCAATCAGCCCCAGCATTTT; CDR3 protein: CAWSAGDYSNQPQHF
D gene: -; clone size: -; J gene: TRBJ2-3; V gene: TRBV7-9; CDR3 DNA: TGTGCCAGCAGCAAATCAACAGGTAGCACAGATACGCAGTATTTT; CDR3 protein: CASSKSTGSTDTQYF
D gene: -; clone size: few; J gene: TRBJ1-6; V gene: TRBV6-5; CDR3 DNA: TGTGCCAGCAGTTACTCCACAGGGCCCCCTAATTCACCCCTCCACTTT; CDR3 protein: CASSYSTGPPNSPLHF
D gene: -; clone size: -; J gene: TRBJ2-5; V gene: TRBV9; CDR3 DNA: TGTGCCAGCAGTGCCGGCCAAGCACGAGGGCAAGAGACCCAGTACTTC; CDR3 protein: CASSAGQARGQETQYF
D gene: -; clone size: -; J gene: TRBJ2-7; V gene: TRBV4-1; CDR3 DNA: TGCGCCAGCAGCCAAGTCAGGGGTGACCTCGGGAACGAGCAGTACTTC; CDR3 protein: CASSQVRGDLGNEQYF
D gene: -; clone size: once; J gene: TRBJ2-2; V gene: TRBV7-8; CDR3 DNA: TGTGCCACCAGGGGGGGTTACACCGGGGAGCTGTTTTTT; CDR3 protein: CATRGGYTGELFF
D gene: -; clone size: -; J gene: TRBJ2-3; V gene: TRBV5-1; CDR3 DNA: TGCGCCAGCTACCAGGGGGATACGCAGTATTTT; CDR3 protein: CASYQGDTQYF
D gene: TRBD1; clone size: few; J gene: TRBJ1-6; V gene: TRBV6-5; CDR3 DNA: TGTGCCAGCAGTCCCAGACAGGGTTATTCACCCCTCCACTTT; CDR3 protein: CASSPRQGYSPLHF
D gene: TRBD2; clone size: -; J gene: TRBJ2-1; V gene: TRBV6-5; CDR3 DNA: TGTGCCAGCAGTTATGCTAGCGGGGGGGCTTATGGGCAGTTCTTC; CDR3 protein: CASSYASGGAYGQFF
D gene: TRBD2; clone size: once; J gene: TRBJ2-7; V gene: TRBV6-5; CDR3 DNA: TGTGCCAGCACCTCCCCGAGGGAGGGCTACGAGCAGTACTTC; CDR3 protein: CASTSPREGYEQYF
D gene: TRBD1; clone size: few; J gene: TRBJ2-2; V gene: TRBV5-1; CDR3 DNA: TGCGCCAGCAGCTTCCGGCCAGGGGGCGGTCTGTCGAACACCGGGGAGCTGTTTTTT; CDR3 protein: CASSFRPGGGLSNTGELFF
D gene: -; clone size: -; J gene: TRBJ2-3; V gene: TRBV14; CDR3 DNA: TGTGCCAGCAGCCAAGGTTGGGGCTCCACAGATACGCAGTATTTT; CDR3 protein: CASSQGWGSTDTQYF
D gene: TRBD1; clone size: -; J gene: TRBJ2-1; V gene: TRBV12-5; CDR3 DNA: TGTGCTAGTGGTTTGGTACTTAGGTTCCGGACAGGGGGTCCGGACCCCTACAATGAGCAGTTCTTC; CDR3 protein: CASGLVLRFRTGGPDPYNEQFF
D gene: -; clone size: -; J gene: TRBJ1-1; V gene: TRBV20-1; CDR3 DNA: TGCAGTGCTAGGTGGGGGCTTGAAGCTTTCTTT; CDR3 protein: CSARWGLEAFF
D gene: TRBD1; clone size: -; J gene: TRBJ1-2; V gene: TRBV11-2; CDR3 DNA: TGTGCCAGCAGCACCAACAGGGGCGGCTACACCTTC; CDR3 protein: CASSTNRGGYTF
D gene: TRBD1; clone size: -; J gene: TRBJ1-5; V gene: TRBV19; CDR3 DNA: TGTGCCAGTAGTCATGTAGGACAGGGGAACAATCAGCCCCAGCATTTT; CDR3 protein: CASSHVGQGNNQPQHF